The clone carrying this T cell receptor (beta chain) was counted once. As yet, its antigen is unknown. These data belong to a study of cytomegalovirus exposure and HLA in healthy donors. The study, taken as a whole, reports: Rarity held for most TCR sequences, but there were some public TCRs that occurred in many donors.

The repertoire was sequenced with immunoSEQ multiplex PCR; TCRdb's copy has only in-frame clones and lacks some. The table includes around 230,000 clones, roughly 86% detected once. CDR3 length: 16 amino acids. The germline V and J ends were trimmed by 4 bases and 0 bases, with 16 bases remaining between them. Germline lookup yields CDR1 SGHTA and CDR2 FQGNSA. The sequenced sample consisted of PBMCs. The TCR sequence derives from a woman in her twenties or thirties in good health and CMV-seropositive. The V gene is TRBV7-2, the J gene TRBJ2-7, with a weak D call TRBD1 (6 bases). CDR3 sequence reads: CASSSLLGDISYEQYF. The CDR3 nucleotides are TGTGCCAGCAGCTCCCTCCTCGGGGACATCTCCTACGAGCAGTACTTC.